Listed here are 21 T cell receptor beta chains from one sample, sequenced in a study of a mutant IDH1 vaccine in newly diagnosed glioma. Method: immunoSEQ multiplex PCR; TCRdb's copy keeps in-frame clones and lacks some. The sample shows some 120,000 clones, around 80% of them seen only once. The time point here: week 11, during vaccination. In every dose of vaccine, 300 ug of mutant IDH1 20-mer peptide was given alongside topical imiquimod. No antigen has been assigned to these receptors. Material: PBMCs, obtained from a glioma patient whose treatment included an IDH1 peptide vaccine. These TCRs come from a man in his forties with glioma.

The chain couples TRBV18 to TRBJ1-1; D is undetermined. From germline, CDR1 is KGHSH and CDR2 LQKENI. CDR3 size: 15 residues. V was shortened by 1 base and J by 0 bases, with 9 bases between the two germline ends. The CDR3 DNA is TGTGCCAGCTCACCACTGGAGTTGATGAACACTGAAGCTTTCTTT. This gives the protein CASSPLELMNTEAFF.

This chain uses TRBV5-4 with TRBJ2-3; unclear D gene. Germline assignment: CDR1 SGHNT and CDR2 YYREEE (reference sequence). Trimming removed 5 bases at V and 6 bases at J, with 19 bases between. CDR3 length: 15 residues. The CDR3 loop is CASRKGFRVGDTQYF. CDR3 coding DNA: TGTGCCAGCAGGAAGGGCTTTCGGGTGGGTGATACGCAGTATTTT.

The rearrangement joins TRBV19 to TRBJ1-5; 7 nucleotides align to TRBD1. Germline V gives CDR1 LNHDA, CDR2 SQIVND (reference sequence). The V segment lost 3 bases and the J segment 4 bases; nucleotides outside the gene matches: 0. The CDR3 runs to 13 residues. The CDR3 DNA reads TGTGCCAGTAGTATGACAGGGAATCAGCCCCAGCATTTT. Its translation: CASSMTGNQPQHF.

This clone occurred once. The chain couples TRBV5-4 to TRBJ2-1, with 8 bases aligning to TRBD2. The CDR3 is 15 residues long. Germline loops: CDR1 SGHNT, CDR2 YYREEE (reference sequence). V lost 3 bases and J lost 9; bases outside the gene matches: 11. CDR3 in amino acids: CASSSPGTSMGEQFF. Here the CDR3 DNA reads TGTGCCAGCAGCTCACCCGGGACTAGTATGGGTGAGCAGTTCTTC.

The rearrangement links TRBV29-1 to TRBJ1-2; no clear D gene. Trimming stripped 5 bases from V and 4 bases from J, with 11 bases between. The V gene's germline CDR1 is SQVTM and CDR2 ANQGSEA. This CDR3 comprises 12 residues. CDR3 DNA: TGCAGCGTTCTGGTCAGCTCCTATGGCTACACCTTC. Translating it yields CSVLVSSYGYTF.

This chain joins TRBV11-3 and TRBJ2-1; TRBD1 aligns across 7 bases. The CDR3 sequence is 16 residues long. V dropped 4 bases and J dropped 7; count of bases not matched to a gene: 13. Germline V gene sequence: CDR1 SGHNT, CDR2 YENEEA. CDR3: CASSSSQQGSGNEQFF. CDR3 nucleotides: TGTGCCAGCAGCTCGTCCCAACAGGGGTCTGGGAATGAGCAGTTCTTC.

This chain joins TRBV7-2 and TRBJ2-2; D could derive from TRBD1 or TRBD2 (5 bases each). The CDR3 has 14 residues. CDR1 is SGHTA, CDR2 FQGNSA, per germline. Trimming took 5 bases from V and 5 from J, leaving 12 bases between them. In nucleotides, the CDR3 is TGTGCCAGCAGCCGGGGCGGTTTTACCGGGGAGCTGTTTTTT. Its protein product is CASSRGGFTGELFF.

This chain uses TRBV10-3 with TRBJ2-7, with D maybe TRBD1 (5 bases). Trimming removed 0 bases from V and 1 base from J, with 7 bases in between. The germline V gene has CDR1 ENHRY and CDR2 SYGVKD. The CDR3 is made up of 14 amino acids. The CDR3, as DNA: TGTGCCATCAGTGAGTCGACAGTATCCTACGAGCAGTACTTC. The encoded protein is CAISESTVSYEQYF.

This chain links TRBV12-5 with TRBJ1-2; no clear D gene. The germline gives CDR1 LGHNT, CDR2 FRNRAP. This CDR3 is built from 12 residues. V lost 5 bases to trimming and J lost 8 bases, with 12 bases between them. CDR3 residues: CASGLSREGYTF. The CDR3 DNA reads as TGTGCTAGTGGTCTCTCCCGCGAGGGCTACACCTTC.

This clone came up once. The same CDR3 is also encoded by other DNA sequences in this sample. The chain couples TRBV2 to TRBJ2-5; 7 bases are shared with TRBD1. The germline gives CDR1 SNHLY, CDR2 FYNNEI. The CDR3 consists of 19 residues. V lost 3 bases and J lost 4; bases outside the gene matches: 20. CDR3 coding DNA: TGTGCCAGCAGTGACTCCCGTTTGCCTTGGGGACAGCGAGGAGAGACCCAGTACTTC. Translation gives CASSDSRLPWGQRGETQYF.

This clone came up a few times. The chain recombines TRBV6-1 with TRBJ1-2; D possibly corresponds to TRBD1 (5 bases). The CDR3 runs to 14 residues. Germline values: CDR1 MNHNS, CDR2 SASEGT. V gave up 2 bases and J gave up 4 bases, with 11 bases separating them. The CDR3 nucleotides are TGTGCCAGCAGTGAAAAACAGGAGGGCTATGGCTACACCTTC. Protein sequence: CASSEKQEGYGYTF.

The chain combines TRBV29-1 with TRBJ2-7, with 7 bases lining up with TRBD1. CDR3 length: 11 residues. The trim removed 5 bases at V and 7 bases at J, leaving 5 bases unmatched. Germline assignment: CDR1 SQVTM and CDR2 ANQGSEA. CDR3 coding DNA: TGCAGCGTTCACAGGGGTGGGGAGCAGTACTTC. Its translation: CSVHRGGEQYF.

This chain uses TRBV5-1 with TRBJ1-4; 7 bases line up with TRBD1. J was trimmed by 7 bases and V by 3 bases; bases with no gene match: 0. The CDR3 runs 12 residues. Germline assignment: CDR1 SGHRS and CDR2 YFSETQ. The CDR3 reads CASSWDSEKLFF. The CDR3 DNA is TGCGCCAGCAGCTGGGACAGTGAAAAACTGTTTTTT.

This chain links TRBV11-2 with TRBJ2-7; a possible D gene is TRBD1 (6 bases). The CDR3 has 15 residues. Trimming removed 1 base from V and 3 bases from J, with 13 bases in between. Germline values: CDR1 SGHAT, CDR2 FQNNGV. The CDR3 DNA is TGTGCCAGCAGCTTAGGGGGCAGGGGATACTACGAGCAGTACTTC. Translating it yields CASSLGGRGYYEQYF.

This clone has more than one count but fewer than ten. The chain couples TRBV11-3 to TRBJ1-1, with TRBD1 identical over 11 bases. J lost 5 bases, V lost 6 bases, and 5 bases had no gene match. Germline values: CDR1 SGHNT, CDR2 YENEEA. This CDR3 has 14 amino acids. As DNA, the CDR3 is TGTGCCAGCAGAGGGACAGGGGGTCAGACTGAAGCTTTCTTT. Its protein is CASRGTGGQTEAFF.

The rearrangement links TRBV25-1 to TRBJ2-7; 7 nucleotides match TRBD1. V shed 6 bases and J 6 bases; nucleotides not matched to a gene: 5. The CDR3 totals 12 residues. From germline, CDR1 is MGHDK and CDR2 SYGVNS. In DNA form, the CDR3 reads TGTGCCAGCAGGAGGGACAGTCGCGAGCAGTACTTC. Translated: CASRRDSREQYF.

The chain couples TRBV27 to TRBJ2-1, with TRBD2 identical over 12 bases. Germline CDR1 reads MNHEY; CDR2 reads SMNVEV (reference sequence). The CDR3 sequence is 16 residues long. With 3 bases clipped from V and 9 bases from J, the junction kept 9 bases outside the gene matches. DNA for the CDR3: TGTGCCAGCAGTTTCCCGACTAGCGGGAGATTAAGTGAGCAGTTCTTC. As protein: CASSFPTSGRLSEQFF.

V is TRBV27 and J is TRBJ2-7; D gene ambiguous. V was shortened by 4 bases and J by 6 bases, with 13 bases between the two germline ends. Germline V gives CDR1 MNHEY, CDR2 SMNVEV (reference sequence). CDR3 length equals 13 residues. The CDR3 DNA follows: TGTGCCAGCAGTTCCCTAGGGCCTCGCGAGCAGTACTTC. This gives the protein CASSSLGPREQYF.

The chain is built from TRBV4-3 and TRBJ1-1, with D perhaps matching TRBD1 (5 bases). The germline V gene encodes CDR1 LGHNA and CDR2 YSLEER. Trimming stripped 2 bases from V and 5 bases from J, with 9 bases between. This CDR3 contains 13 residues. CDR3 sequence: CASSQQGWTEAFF. CDR3 DNA sequence: TGCGCCAGCAGCCAACAGGGATGGACTGAAGCTTTCTTT.

This clone turned up a few times. This chain uses TRBV10-3 with TRBJ1-5; 9 positions agree with TRBD1. The germline CDR1 and CDR2 sequences are ENHRY and SYGVKD. The CDR3 is 14 residues long. J lost 5 bases, V lost 4 bases, and 3 bases had no gene match. For the CDR3, the DNA is TGTGCCATCAGTGCAGGGGACAGGGATCAGCCCCAGCATTTT. It is translated as CAISAGDRDQPQHF.

This clone came up once. The chain recombines TRBV4-3 with TRBJ2-7, with TRBD2 identical over 7 bases. The CDR3 contains 14 residues. In germline, CDR1 is LGHNA, CDR2 YSLEER. With V trimmed by 4 bases and J by 3 bases, 6 bases remained unmatched. The CDR3 DNA reads as TGCGCCAGCAGCCCCGGACTAGTCAACTACGAGCAGTACTTC. It specifies CASSPGLVNYEQYF.